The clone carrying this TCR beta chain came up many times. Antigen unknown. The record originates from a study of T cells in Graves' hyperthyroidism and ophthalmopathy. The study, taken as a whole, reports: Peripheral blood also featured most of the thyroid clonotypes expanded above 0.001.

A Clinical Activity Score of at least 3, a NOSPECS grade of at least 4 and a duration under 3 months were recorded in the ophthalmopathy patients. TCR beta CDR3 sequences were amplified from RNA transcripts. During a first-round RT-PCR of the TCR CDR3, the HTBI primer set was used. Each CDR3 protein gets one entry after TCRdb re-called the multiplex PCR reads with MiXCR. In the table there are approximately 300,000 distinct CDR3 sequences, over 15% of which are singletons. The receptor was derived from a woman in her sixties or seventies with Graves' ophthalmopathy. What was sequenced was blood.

CDR3 nucleotides: TGTGCCAGCAGTCCCCGGAGGGGGAGGGGGACTGAAGCTTTCTTT. Its translation is CASSPRRGRGTEAFF. The V gene is TRBV6-1, the J gene TRBJ1-1; D perhaps matches TRBD1 (6 bases). Trimming took 5 bases from V and 5 from J, leaving 18 bases between them. Germline CDR1 reads MNHNS; CDR2 reads SASEGT. The CDR3 spans 15 residues.